The T cell receptor beta chain under discussion was sequenced for a study of shared clonotypes between healthy human individuals. Study in general: Three CD4 naive, three CD4 memory, two CD8 naive and one CD8 memory plate were used per donor. General study results and limits: Roughly 4.6% of naive CD4 clonotypes were common to a handful of donors.

Measured with immunoSEQ multiplex PCR; TCRdb has only the in-frame clones, and not every one. This table has about 330,000 clones, around 67% appearing once. Splitting the CD4+ cells yielded a CD45RA+ naive subset and a CD45RA-negative memory subset. As regards this clone: Antigen unknown.

The TCR originated in a man aged 25 to 45 in good health. The specimen sequenced was memory CD4+ T cells sorted from blood. Regarding subset: CD45RA-negative fraction.

As DNA, the CDR3 is TGCAGCGTTGTGGGACTAGCGGACCTAAGCTCCTACGAGCAGTACTTC. Its translation: CSVVGLADLSSYEQYF. V is TRBV29-1 and J is TRBJ2-7; 11 bases align to TRBD2. This CDR3 comprises 16 residues. V dropped 4 bases and J dropped 0; count of bases not matched to a gene: 8. The germline CDR1 and CDR2 sequences are SQVTM and ANQGSEA.